The sequence of this TCR beta chain was determined in a study of blood T cells in healthy people across ages. PCR was performed a second time for roughly 7 to 11 cycles using a sample-barcoded 5' primer and a J-beta primer mix. From the 5' RACE reads, TCRdb called clonotypes with MiXCR, one entry per CDR3 protein. The sample holds 800,000 to 950,000 distinct CDR3 sequences, almost 30% seen once. Each sample provided at least 5 micrograms of extracted total RNA. This clonotype was detected a few times. These same records also appear under a second study, on T cells of mothers and their children. That source notes: For each mother, over 8 million TCR beta CDR3 reads were obtained, and for each child, around 3 million. It was related mother-child pairs that showed slightly higher overlap than unrelated pairs, without reaching significance.

The sample comprised blood. This clonotype originated in a woman in her thirties or forties in good health.

In DNA, the CDR3 is TGCGCCAGCAGCCCCCGGGCAGGGGGTAGCGTAGATACGCAGTATTTT. Protein: CASSPRAGGSVDTQYF. The chain employs TRBV4-3 and TRBJ2-3, with 7 nucleotides matching TRBD1. The junction had 12 bases not matched to a gene; V was cut back by 4 bases and J by 5 bases. CDR3 length: 16 amino acids. Germline lookup yields CDR1 LGHNA and CDR2 YSLEER.